This T cell receptor (beta chain) was captured in a study of PD-1 blockade in mismatch repair-deficient tumors. Study-wide context: All were previously treated, progressing patients with some twelve mismatch repair-deficient cancer types. The study's findings and limits: After pembrolizumab, tumor-resident clones rose rapidly, then generally contracted before radiologic responses.

Profiling relied on immunoSEQ multiplex PCR, and the TCRdb table lists in-frame clones only, not all of them. The table shows 100,000 to 150,000 clones, with 88% occurring only once. Comment on this clone: Antigen unknown.

Trimming at V came to 4 bases and at J to 8 bases, leaving 26 bases not matched to a gene. The CDR3 is made up of 20 amino acids. CDR1 is SGHRS and CDR2 is YFSETQ in the germline V gene. Every patient had mismatch repair deficiency by PCR or immunohistochemistry. This chain links TRBV5-1 with TRBJ2-1; 8 bases fit TRBD2. The sequence came from an adult with mismatch repair-deficient cancer. The input for sequencing was peripheral blood, taken about 17 months after starting pembrolizumab. The CDR3 bases are TGCGCCAGCAGCCCCAATATATTTAGCGGGAACCGCCCTATGGGCGATGAGCAGTTCTTC. Its translation is CASSPNIFSGNRPMGDEQFF. Drawing the rest from reference TRBV5-1 and TRBJ2-1, the complete variable domain is KAGVTQTPRYLIKTRGQQVTLSCSPISGHRSVSWYQQTPGQGLQFLFEYFSETQRNKGNFPGRFSGRQFSNSRSEMNVSTLELGDSALYLCASSPNIFSGNRPMGDEQFFGPGTRLTVL.